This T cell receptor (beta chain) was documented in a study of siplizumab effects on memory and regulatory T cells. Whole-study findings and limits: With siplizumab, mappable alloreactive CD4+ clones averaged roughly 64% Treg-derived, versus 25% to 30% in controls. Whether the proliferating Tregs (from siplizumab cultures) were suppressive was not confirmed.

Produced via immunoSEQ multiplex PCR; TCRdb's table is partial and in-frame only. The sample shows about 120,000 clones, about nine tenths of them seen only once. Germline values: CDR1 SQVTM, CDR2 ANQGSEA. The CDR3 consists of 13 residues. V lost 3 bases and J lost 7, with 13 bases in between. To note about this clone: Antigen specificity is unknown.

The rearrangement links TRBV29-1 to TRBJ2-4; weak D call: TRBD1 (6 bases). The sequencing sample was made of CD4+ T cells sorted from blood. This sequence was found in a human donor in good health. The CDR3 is CSVEWGLLNIQYF. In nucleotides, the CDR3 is TGCAGCGTTGAGTGGGGGCTCTTGAACATTCAGTACTTC.